This T cell receptor (beta chain) was retrieved from a study of T cells in Graves' hyperthyroidism and ophthalmopathy. Trimming took 8 bases from V and 1 from J, leaving 6 bases between them. The CDR3 spans 13 residues. Germline V gives CDR1 MNHNS, CDR2 SASEGT. Amplification targeted TCR beta CDR3 regions from RNA transcripts. First-round RT-PCR targeting the TCR CDR3 was performed with the HTBI primer set. TCRdb processed the multiplex PCR reads anew with MiXCR; each CDR3 protein has one entry. Of fewer than 450,000 distinct CDR3 sequences in the sample, roughly 13% were seen once. V is TRBV6-1 and J is TRBJ2-6; D is undetermined. This TCR derives from a man in his forties or fifties with Graves' ophthalmopathy. The sample comprised blood. The DNA for the CDR3 is TGTGCCAGCGTGCGGTCTGGGGCCAACGTCCTGACTTTC. Residues: CASVRSGANVLTF.